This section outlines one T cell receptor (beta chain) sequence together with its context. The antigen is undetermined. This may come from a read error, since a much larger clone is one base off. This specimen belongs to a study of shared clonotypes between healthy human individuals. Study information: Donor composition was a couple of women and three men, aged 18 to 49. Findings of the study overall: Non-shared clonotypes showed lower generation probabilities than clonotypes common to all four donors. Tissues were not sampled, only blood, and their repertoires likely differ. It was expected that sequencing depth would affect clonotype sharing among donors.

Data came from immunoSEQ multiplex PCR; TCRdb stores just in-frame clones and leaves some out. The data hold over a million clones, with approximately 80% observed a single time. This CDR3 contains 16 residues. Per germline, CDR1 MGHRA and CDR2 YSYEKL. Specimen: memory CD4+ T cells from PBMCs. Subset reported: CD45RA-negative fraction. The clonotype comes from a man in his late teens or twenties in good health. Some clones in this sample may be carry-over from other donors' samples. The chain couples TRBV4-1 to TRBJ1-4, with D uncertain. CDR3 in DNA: TGCGCCAGCAGCCAATGGAGGAGGGCGGGAGATGAAAAACCGTTTTTT. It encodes CASSQWRRAGDEKPFF.